What follows are 27 T cell receptor beta chains derived from one specimen sequenced in a study of beta chain features in type 1 diabetes listed by TCRdb under 2018. Antigens for these TCRs are unknown. The library came from the immunoSEQ multiplex PCR assay. The entire amount of isolated RNA was reverse transcribed using the High Capacity cDNA Reverse Transcription Kit, so the sequenced TCRB transcripts were expressed ones. What TCRdb holds here is the immuneACCESS table cut down to in-frame rearrangements. Part of the clones is not present; checked against another copy, under half of the missing clones reflect an unresolved V gene, and the others are unexplained. The sample has around 170,000 clones on record, roughly 10% of them singletons. The biggest ten clones account for approximately 0.7% of the sample. The paper's findings and limits, for the study overall: In all four CD4+ subsets, TCRB CDR3 length was moderately but significantly shorter in type 1 diabetes patients.

Sequenced material: central memory CD4+ T cells from blood. These receptors all come from a woman under 40 with type 1 diabetes.

This clone was seen only a few times. This chain uses TRBV5-1 with TRBJ2-1; D is perhaps TRBD2 (5 bases). Trimming removed 0 bases at V and 7 bases at J, with 8 bases between. Germline lookup yields CDR1 SGHRS and CDR2 YFSETQ. This CDR3 has 13 residues. DNA for the CDR3: TGCGCCAGCAGCTTGGTCGGGGAAAATGAGCAGTTCTTC. This encodes CASSLVGENEQFF.

The table lists this clone with a few counts. The chain recombines TRBV9 with TRBJ2-5; D gene ambiguous. Trimming left V 4 bases short and J 0 bases short, with 7 bases between. The CDR3 extends over 13 amino acids. Germline CDR1 is SGDLS and CDR2 is YYNGEE. The CDR3 DNA reads TGTGCCAGCAGCAAACTAAACCAAGAGACCCAGTACTTC. The encoded protein is CASSKLNQETQYF. Filled out from reference TRBV9 and TRBJ2-5, the complete variable domain reads DSGVTQTPKHLITATGQRVTLRCSPRSGDLSVYWYQQSLDQGLQFLIQYYNGEERAKGNILERFSAQQFPDLHSELNLSSLELGDSALYFCASSKLNQETQYFGPGTRLLVL.

This clone was observed a few times. The V gene is TRBV19, the J gene TRBJ2-6, with TRBD2 matching 8 bases. Germline CDR1 is LNHDA and CDR2 is SQIVND (reference sequence). CDR3 length equals 13 residues. Trimming cost V 3 bases and J 10 bases; bases outside gene matches: 2. CDR3 in amino acids: CASSISGGNVLTF. DNA for the CDR3: TGTGCCAGTAGTATTTCGGGGGGGAACGTCCTGACTTTC.

The chain has TRBV30 and TRBJ1-2; 7 bases are shared with TRBD1. Germline V gene lookup returns CDR1 GTSNPN and CDR2 SVGIG (reference sequence). Germline trimming cut 2 bases from V and 3 bases from J; bases unmatched to any gene: 9. The CDR3 is 15 residues long. The CDR3: CAWSKPGDRDYGYTF. The CDR3 DNA is TGTGCCTGGAGTAAACCCGGGGACAGAGACTATGGCTACACCTTC. Full variable domain (rest looked up from reference TRBV30 and TRBJ1-2): SQTIHQWPATLVQPVGSPLSLECTVEGTSNPNLYWYRQAAGRGLQLLFYSVGIGQISSEVPQNLSASRPQDRQFILSSKKLLLSDSGFYLCAWSKPGDRDYGYTFGSGTRLTVV.

This clone was recorded a few times. Written as DNA, the CDR3 is TGTGCCAGCAGTGATAGACTAGCGGGACACAATGAGCAGTTCTTC. Translating it yields CASSDRLAGHNEQFF. The chain couples TRBV7-9 to TRBJ2-1, with 11 bases matching TRBD2. After removal of 6 bases from V and 5 bases from J, the junction contained 6 bases not matched to a gene. This CDR3 has 15 amino acids. Germline loops: CDR1 SEHNR, CDR2 FQNEAQ (reference sequence).

This clone was seen a few times. V usage is TRBV11-2 and J usage is TRBJ2-5; 13 nucleotides match TRBD2. Germline CDR1 is SGHAT and CDR2 is FQNNGV. CDR3 size: 15 residues. With 3 bases clipped from V and 5 bases from J, the junction kept 3 bases outside the gene matches. CDR3 amino acids: CASSFRTSGSETQYF. CDR3 nucleotides: TGTGCCAGCAGCTTTCGGACTAGCGGGAGTGAGACCCAGTACTTC.

Only a few counts were recorded for this clone. V and J are TRBV18 and TRBJ2-7, with a weak D call TRBD1 (5 bases). The CDR3 consists of 16 residues. Germline values: CDR1 KGHSH, CDR2 LQKENI. Trimming stripped 4 bases from V and 0 bases from J, with 16 bases between. The CDR3 region is CASSRNIGEFSYEQYF. The CDR3 nucleotides are TGTGCCAGCTCACGAAACATAGGGGAATTCTCCTACGAGCAGTACTTC. The full variable domain, completed using reference TRBV18 and TRBJ2-7, is NAGVMQNPRHLVRRRGQEARLRCSPMKGHSHVYWYRQLPEEGLKFMVYLQKENIIDESGMPKERFSAEFPKEGPSILRIQQVVRGDSAAYFCASSRNIGEFSYEQYFGPGTRLTVT.

This clone was detected a few times. V usage is TRBV6-6 and J usage is TRBJ2-7; 8 bases line up with TRBD2. J lost 3 bases, V lost 4 bases, and 5 bases had no gene match. Per germline, CDR1 MNHNY and CDR2 SVGAGI (reference sequence). This CDR3 is 14 amino acids long. CDR3 sequence: CASSSTSADYEQYF. The CDR3 DNA is TGTGCCAGCAGTTCGACTAGCGCTGACTACGAGCAGTACTTC.

A few counts support this clone. The V and J genes are TRBV4-2 and TRBJ2-5; D is unresolved. Trimming left V 0 bases short and J 1 base short, with 12 bases between. The CDR3 contains 16 residues. Germline V gene lookup returns CDR1 LGHNA and CDR2 YNFKEQ. The CDR3 DNA reads as TGTGCCAGCAGCCAAGATTCCTGGTGGCCCCAAGAGACCCAGTACTTC. Protein sequence: CASSQDSWWPQETQYF.

The chain recombines TRBV21-1 with TRBJ1-1. TRBV21-1 is a recognized pseudogene. The CDR3 covers 14 residues. The CDR3 protein is CASSIGGAGNEAFF. CDR3 nucleotides: TGTGCCAGCAGCATTGGGGGAGCGGGCAATGAAGCTTTCTTT.

The sample holds a few counts of this clone. The chain carries TRBV7-9 and TRBJ1-2; TRBD1 matches 7 bases. The CDR3 totals 13 residues. V gave up 5 bases and J gave up 8 bases; unmatched junction bases: 8. Per germline, CDR1 SEHNR and CDR2 FQNEAQ (reference sequence). The CDR3 loop reads CASSPQTGFGYTF. In DNA form, the CDR3 reads TGTGCCAGCAGCCCGCAGACAGGGTTCGGCTACACCTTC.

This rearrangement joins TRBV5-1 to TRBJ2-2; D is ambiguous. This CDR3 has 17 residues. CDR1 and CDR2 (germline): SGHRS, YFSETQ. V lost 1 base to trimming and J lost 0 bases, with 13 bases between them. In DNA, the CDR3 is TGCGCCAGCAGCTTGTTGTACAGAACAACGAACACCGGGGAGCTGTTTTTT. Its protein is CASSLLYRTTNTGELFF. Looking up the rest from reference TRBV5-1 and TRBJ2-2 gives the full variable domain: KAGVTQTPRYLIKTRGQQVTLSCSPISGHRSVSWYQQTPGQGLQFLFEYFSETQRNKGNFPGRFSGRQFSNSRSEMNVSTLELGDSALYLCASSLLYRTTNTGELFFGEGSRLTVL.

This clone occurred a few times. The rearrangement uses TRBV7-2 and TRBJ1-2; D is undetermined. The germline V gene encodes CDR1 SGHTA and CDR2 FQGNSA. The V end lost 2 bases, the J end lost 2 bases, and 15 bases lay between the germline ends. This CDR3 spans 16 amino acids. CDR3 in DNA: TGTGCCAGCAGCTTAACGTCTCGGGGATCCAACTATGGCTACACCTTC. Residues: CASSLTSRGSNYGYTF. The full variable domain, its missing parts supplied by reference TRBV7-2 and TRBJ1-2, is GAGVSQSPSNKVTEKGKDVELRCDPISGHTALYWYRQSLGQGLEFLIYFQGNSAPDKSGLPSDRFSAERTGGSVSTLTIQRTQQEDSAVYLCASSLTSRGSNYGYTFGSGTRLTVV.

The CDR3 region is CATRDRVETQYF. The CDR3 DNA is TGTGCCACCAGGGACAGGGTAGAGACCCAGTACTTC. The chain uses TRBV15 and TRBJ2-5; 8 bases agree with TRBD1. The CDR3 covers 12 residues. The junction had 1 base not matched to a gene; V was cut back by 6 bases and J by 4 bases. Looked up from germline, CDR1 is LNHNV and CDR2 is YYDKDF (reference sequence).

This clone was found a few times. The chain recombines TRBV6-1 with TRBJ2-5; 10 bases agree with TRBD2. The CDR3 extends over 15 amino acids. CDR1 and CDR2 from the germline V gene are MNHNS and SASEGT. V lost 3 bases to trimming and J lost 5 bases; unmatched junction nucleotides: 6. CDR3 DNA: TGTGCCAGCAGTGATTCTAGCGGGAGCAGGGAGACCCAGTACTTC. Amino acids: CASSDSSGSRETQYF.

The chain combines TRBV25-1 with TRBJ1-2; 7 nucleotides line up with TRBD1. The CDR3 is 13 amino acids. The germline V gene encodes CDR1 MGHDK and CDR2 SYGVNS. Trimming removed 6 bases from V and 8 bases from J; junction bases left unmatched: 9. The CDR3 DNA is TGTGCCAGCAGGGACAGACAGGGTCAAGGCTACACCTTC. It translates to CASRDRQGQGYTF.

V is TRBV6-6 and J is TRBJ1-2; D might be TRBD1 (5 bases). The CDR3 has 15 residues. From germline, CDR1 is MNHNY and CDR2 SVGAGI (reference sequence). Trimming shortened V by 6 bases and J by 2 bases, and 16 bases separated the two germline ends. CDR3 loop: CASSPQGGVNYGYTF. The CDR3 DNA reads TGTGCCAGCAGCCCCCAGGGAGGGGTGAACTATGGCTACACCTTC.

The chain links TRBV15 to TRBJ2-7; tentative D call: TRBD2 (5 bases). Germline V gives CDR1 LNHNV, CDR2 YYDKDF (reference sequence). The CDR3 is 14 amino acids. Trimming took 0 bases from V and 3 from J, leaving 9 bases between them. CDR3 sequence reads: CATSRETGGYEQYF. CDR3 nucleotide sequence: TGTGCCACCAGCAGAGAAACTGGAGGCTACGAGCAGTACTTC.

This clone was counted only a few times. The genes are TRBV18 and TRBJ2-1, with no clear D. Trimming left V 3 bases short and J 0 bases short, with 9 bases between. Per the germline V gene, CDR1 is KGHSH and CDR2 is LQKENI. The CDR3 is made up of 15 amino acids. In nucleotides, the CDR3 is TGTGCCAGCTCACCGACCCGGAGCTCCTACAATGAGCAGTTCTTC. Amino acid sequence: CASSPTRSSYNEQFF.

This clone has just a few counts. V and J are TRBV4-1 and TRBJ1-2; TRBD1 might be the D (6 bases). This CDR3 contains 14 residues. Germline CDR1 is MGHRA and CDR2 is YSYEKL. Deletions cut 4 bases from V and 4 bases from J, with 13 bases between. The chain's CDR3 is CASSPQGMGYGYTF. CDR3 nucleotides: TGCGCCAGCAGCCCACAGGGTATGGGCTATGGCTACACCTTC.

The V call is TRBV6-5, the J call TRBJ1-1; 8 bases are shared with TRBD1. Per the germline V gene, CDR1 is MNHEY and CDR2 is SVGAGI. The CDR3 has 13 residues. J was trimmed by 8 bases and V by 5 bases; bases with no gene match: 7. DNA of the CDR3: TGTGCCAGCAGTCCCCCGGGACAGGCCGAAGCTTTCTTT. Protein sequence: CASSPPGQAEAFF.

This clone occurred a few times. V is TRBV10-3 and J is TRBJ2-2; 7 bases align to TRBD2. The CDR3 loop spans 12 amino acids. J gave up 6 bases and V 9 bases, and 4 bases lay outside the gene matches. The germline V gene encodes CDR1 ENHRY and CDR2 SYGVKD. For the CDR3, the DNA is TGTGCCATTGGACTAGGCGCCGGGGAGCTGTTTTTT. Its translation: CAIGLGAGELFF.

This clone was observed a few times. V is TRBV29-1 and J is TRBJ2-7, with D uncertain. Germline loops: CDR1 SQVTM, CDR2 ANQGSEA. V was pared by 5 bases and J by 1 base, with 15 bases between. There are 14 residues in the CDR3. This CDR3 is CSVTPRSFSYEQYF. The CDR3 nucleotides read TGCAGCGTTACTCCTAGATCGTTTTCCTACGAGCAGTACTTC.

This clone appeared a few times. The gene calls are TRBV29-1 and TRBJ2-2; 12 nucleotides line up with TRBD2. CDR3 size: 15 residues. Germline lookup yields CDR1 SQVTM and CDR2 ANQGSEA. J gave up 4 bases and V 7 bases, and 7 bases lay outside the gene matches. The DNA of the CDR3 is TGCAGCGCCGACCTAGCGGGAGGGCCCACCGGGGAGCTGTTTTTT. Amino acids: CSADLAGGPTGELFF.

This clone was detected many times. The chain combines TRBV7-8 with TRBJ2-1, with D uncertain. Per the germline V gene, CDR1 is SGHVS and CDR2 is FQNEAQ. The CDR3 length is 12 residues. V was clipped by 3 bases and J by 8 bases, with 8 bases between them. The CDR3 DNA reads as TGTGCCAGCAGCTTTGGAGTTGATGAGCAGTTCTTC. This codes for CASSFGVDEQFF.

This clone showed up just a few times. Other DNA sequences from this sample encode an identical CDR3 as well. The DNA for the CDR3 is TGTGCCAGCTCACCTTGGACTAGCGGGAGCACAGATACGCAGTATTTT. Its translation: CASSPWTSGSTDTQYF. This sequence joins TRBV18 and TRBJ2-3; 11 positions agree with TRBD2. Germline loops: CDR1 KGHSH, CDR2 LQKENI. The CDR3 runs 16 residues. Unmatched junction bases numbered 2, after V lost 3 bases and J lost 0 bases.

The chain carries TRBV7-3 and TRBJ2-2; D is unclear. CDR1 and CDR2 (germline): SGHTA, FQGTGA. Trimming cost V 4 bases and J 0 bases, with 3 bases left between them. This CDR3 spans 13 amino acids. The CDR3 nucleotides are TGTGCCAGCAGCTCCGCGAACACCGGGGAGCTGTTTTTT. Translated, it gives CASSSANTGELFF.